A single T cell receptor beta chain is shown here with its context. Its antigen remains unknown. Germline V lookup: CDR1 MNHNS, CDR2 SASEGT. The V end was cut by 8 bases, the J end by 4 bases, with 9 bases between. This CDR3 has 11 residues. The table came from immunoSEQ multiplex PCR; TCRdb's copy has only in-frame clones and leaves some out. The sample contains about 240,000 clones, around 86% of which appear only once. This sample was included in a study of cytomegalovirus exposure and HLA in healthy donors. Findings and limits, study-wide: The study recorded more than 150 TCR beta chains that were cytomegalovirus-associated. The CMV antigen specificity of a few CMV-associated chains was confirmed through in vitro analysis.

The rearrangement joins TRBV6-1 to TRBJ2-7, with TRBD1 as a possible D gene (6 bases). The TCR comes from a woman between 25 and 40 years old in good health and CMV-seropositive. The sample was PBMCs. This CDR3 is CASPDSYEQYF. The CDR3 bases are TGTGCCAGCCCGGACAGTTACGAGCAGTACTTC.